Given below is one T cell receptor (beta chain) in context. Antigen unknown. V was trimmed by 5 bases and J by 4 bases, leaving 7 bases between them. The CDR3 length is 12 residues. CDR1 is MNHEY and CDR2 is SMNVEV in the germline V gene (reference sequence). The entry originates in a study of T cell repertoires in cytomegalovirus infection. Study at large: It was the public TCR beta signatures that indicated both CMV infection and matching HLA type. Regarding the study as a whole: The study identified carriers of CMV plus the relevant HLA from cumulative public TCR beta family frequency. It was HLA-C-restricted CMV-specific TCR beta clonotypes that dominated the response ex vivo.

TCRdb fed the reads into MiXCR, producing one record per CDR3 protein. Of around 900,000 distinct CDR3 sequences in the sample, approximately 31% were seen once. The chain joins TRBV27 to TRBJ2-3; the D gene is possibly TRBD2 (5 bases). The receptor's source is a human donor in good health (CMV status not recorded). Some clones in this sample may be carry-over from other donors' samples. The specimen was cultured CD8+ T cells from PBMCs, collected from culture after CMV antigen stimulation. The CDR3 DNA is TGTGCCAGCAGTCGGGATTCAGATACGCAGTATTTT. It encodes CASSRDSDTQYF.